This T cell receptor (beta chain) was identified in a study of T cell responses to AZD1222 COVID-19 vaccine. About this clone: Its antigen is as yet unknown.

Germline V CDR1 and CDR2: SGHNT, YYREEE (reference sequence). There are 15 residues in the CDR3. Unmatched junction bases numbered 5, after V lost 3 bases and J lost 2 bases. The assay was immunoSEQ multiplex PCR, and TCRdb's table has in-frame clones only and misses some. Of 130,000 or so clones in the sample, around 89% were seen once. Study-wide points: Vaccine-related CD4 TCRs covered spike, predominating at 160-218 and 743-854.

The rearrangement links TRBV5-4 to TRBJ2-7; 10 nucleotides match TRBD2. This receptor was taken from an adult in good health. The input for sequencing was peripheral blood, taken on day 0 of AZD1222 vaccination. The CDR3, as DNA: TGTGCCAGCAGCTGGAAGCGGGAGGGCGCCTACGAGCAGTACTTC. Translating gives CASSWKREGAYEQYF. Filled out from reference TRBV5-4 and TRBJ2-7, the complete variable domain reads ETGVTQSPTHLIKTRGQQVTLRCSSQSGHNTVSWYQQALGQGPQFIFQYYREEENGRGNFPPRFSGLQFPNYSSELNVNALELDDSALYLCASSWKREGAYEQYFGPGTRLTVT.